This T cell receptor beta chain came from a study of early T cells in non-severe SARS-CoV-2 infection. In the study overall: Chains stayed unpaired after sequencing of bulk RNA from unsorted whole blood.

This clonotype was counted a few times. Its antigen is not identified. This CDR3 region has 18 residues. CDR1 is SGHRS, CDR2 YFSETQ, per germline. The junction had 12 bases not matched to a gene; V was cut back by 4 bases and J by 1 base. The study, taken as a whole, reports: Clonotype matching in VDJdb favored anti-spike CD8 responses and did not capture private and CD4 specificities.

Unique molecular identifiers (one per individual cDNA molecule) were attached. TCRdb redid the calling of the 5' RACE reads with MiXCR, one entry per CDR3 protein. This sample has about 48,000 distinct CDR3 sequences, with over 7.5% found just once. This rearrangement joins TRBV5-1 to TRBJ2-3, with TRBD2 matching over 10 bases. Sequencing was performed on whole blood. The clonotype originates from an adult who was a healthcare worker with PCR-confirmed SARS-CoV-2 infection or an uninfected control (not recorded which). The CDR3: CASSVRGLAISRTDTQYF. The CDR3 coding sequence is TGCGCCAGCAGCGTCCGGGGACTAGCGATATCTCGCACAGATACGCAGTATTTT.